What follows describes a single T cell receptor beta chain. This record belongs to a study of blood T cells in healthy people across ages. Every donor provided ten milliliters of peripheral blood. The V end was cut by 6 bases, the J end by 4 bases, with 12 bases between. This CDR3 is built from 13 residues. Germline V gene lookup returns CDR1 WSHSY and CDR2 SAAADI. PCR was performed a second time for roughly 7 to 11 cycles using a sample-barcoded 5' primer and a J-beta primer mix. TCRdb called the 5' RACE reads again in MiXCR, with one record for every CDR3 protein. The data show about 1.8 million distinct CDR3 sequences, with 49% seen just once and less than 2.5% held by the top ten.

The specimen sequenced was blood. The chain joins TRBV10-2 to TRBJ1-1; D is unclear. The receptor comes from a woman in her 40s in good health. CDR3 sequence reads: CASRGSRGTEAFF. CDR3 nucleotides: TGCGCCAGCAGAGGATCCCGGGGCACTGAAGCTTTCTTT.